These 21 T cell receptor beta chains were all obtained from the same sample, sequenced in a study of cytomegalovirus exposure and HLA in healthy donors. This PCR relied on a set of 60 Vbeta primers and 13 Jbeta primers. TCRdb keeps only in-frame clones here, not all; method: immunoSEQ multiplex PCR. The sample holds about 200,000 clones, roughly 72% seen once. The sequencing sample was made of PBMCs. Every receptor here comes from a young man in good health and CMV-seronegative.

This chain joins TRBV10-3 and TRBJ1-6; TRBD1 matches at 8 bases. Germline CDR1 is ENHRY and CDR2 is SYGVKD. The CDR3 runs to 12 residues. J was trimmed by 8 bases and V by 6 bases; bases with no gene match: 0. Written as DNA, the CDR3 is TGTGCCATCAGGGACAGGGATTCACCCCTCCACTTT. Its protein is CAIRDRDSPLHF.

The CDR3 here is CASTSQGVEQYF. The DNA of the CDR3 is TGCGCCAGCACCTCACAAGGGGTCGAGCAGTACTTC. The V and J genes are TRBV5-1 and TRBJ2-7, with a possible D match to TRBD1 (5 bases). The germline V and J ends were trimmed by 6 bases and 6 bases, with 13 bases remaining between them. Per germline, CDR1 SGHRS and CDR2 YFSETQ. This CDR3 has 12 amino acids. Full variable domain (remainder filled in from reference TRBV5-1 and TRBJ2-7): KAGVTQTPRYLIKTRGQQVTLSCSPISGHRSVSWYQQTPGQGLQFLFEYFSETQRNKGNFPGRFSGRQFSNSRSEMNVSTLELGDSALYLCASTSQGVEQYFGPGTRLTVT.

V usage is TRBV19 and J usage is TRBJ2-7; possibly TRBD2 for D (6 bases). The CDR3 runs 17 residues. CDR1 is LNHDA and CDR2 is SQIVND in the germline V gene (reference sequence). Between the trimmed V and J ends, which lost 1 base and 0 bases, there was a span of 16 bases. The CDR3 bases are TGTGCCAGTAGTATAGTGCCTGGGGGGACGGACTCCTACGAGCAGTACTTC. It translates to CASSIVPGGTDSYEQYF.

In its sample, this clone was seen a few times. This chain joins TRBV27 and TRBJ2-1; the D gene is possibly TRBD1 (5 bases). The length of the CDR3 is 13 residues. The germline CDR1 and CDR2 sequences are MNHEY and SMNVEV (reference sequence). V was trimmed by 7 bases and J by 6 bases, leaving 13 bases between them. The CDR3 DNA reads as TGTGCCAGCATGGGGCAAAGCGCCAATGAGCAGTTCTTC. It codes for CASMGQSANEQFF.

The genes are TRBV11-3 and TRBJ2-2, with a tentative D call TRBD2 (6 bases). Per the germline V gene, CDR1 is SGHNT and CDR2 is YENEEA. V shed 3 bases and J shed 2 bases, with 16 bases lying between them. CDR3 size: 17 residues. CDR3 DNA sequence: TGTGCCAGCAGCTTTTCCCATAGCGGCGTAAACACCGGGGAGCTGTTTTTT. Translating gives CASSFSHSGVNTGELFF.

The chain employs TRBV6-5 and TRBJ2-6, with D maybe TRBD1 (6 bases). This CDR3 has 16 amino acids. The V gene's germline CDR1 is MNHEY and CDR2 SVGAGI. Trimming cost V 4 bases and J 4 bases, with 14 bases left between them. CDR3 residues: CASSLQQGAGANVLTF. As DNA, the CDR3 is TGTGCCAGCAGTTTACAACAGGGAGCAGGGGCCAACGTCCTGACTTTC.

This chain links TRBV29-1 with TRBJ1-3; TRBD1 matches 8 bases. J gave up 3 bases and V 4 bases, and 2 bases lay outside the gene matches. Germline CDR1 and CDR2: SQVTM and ANQGSEA. This CDR3 contains 13 residues. The DNA of the CDR3 is TGCAGCGTTGGGACAGGGATTGGAAACACCATATATTTT. Translation gives CSVGTGIGNTIYF.

This clone turned up a few times. The CDR3 bases are TGTGCCAGCAGCTTACTAGCGGGAGAGGAAGAGCAGTACTTC. Its protein is CASSLLAGEEEQYF. V gene TRBV7-6 combines with J gene TRBJ2-7; 10 positions match TRBD2. Germline CDR1 is SGHVS and CDR2 is FNYEAQ. The CDR3 is made up of 14 amino acids. After removal of 2 bases from V and 7 bases from J, the junction contained 5 bases not matched to a gene.

This sequence joins TRBV7-6 and TRBJ2-7, with D possibly TRBD2 on 5 matching bases. The CDR3 length is 11 residues. CDR1 and CDR2 from the germline V gene are SGHVS and FNYEAQ. Trimming cost V 6 bases and J 5 bases, with 8 bases left between them. CDR3 in DNA: TGTGCCAGCAGTTTCGGGGACGAGCAGTACTTC. This encodes CASSFGDEQYF.

The chain links TRBV2 to TRBJ2-2; 12 nucleotides match TRBD1. Losses at the gene ends were 6 bases for V and 4 bases for J; bases not matched to a gene: 18. The CDR3 extends over 20 amino acids. The V gene's germline CDR1 is SNHLY and CDR2 FYNNEI. This chain's CDR3 is CASRGDPGQGAFSGTGELFF. CDR3 in DNA: TGTGCCAGCAGGGGAGACCCGGGACAGGGGGCGTTTTCTGGCACCGGGGAGCTGTTTTTT.

V usage is TRBV19 and J usage is TRBJ1-2; 8 nucleotides align to TRBD1. The CDR3 contains 14 residues. After removal of 1 base from V and 4 bases from J, the junction contained 2 bases not matched to a gene. Germline V gene sequence: CDR1 LNHDA, CDR2 SQIVND (reference sequence). In DNA, the CDR3 is TGTGCCAGTAGTATAGCAGGGGGCGGCTATGGCTACACCTTC. This codes for CASSIAGGGYGYTF.

V is TRBV9 and J is TRBJ2-7; 7 nucleotides agree with TRBD2. The CDR3 covers 15 residues. V gave up 4 bases and J gave up 6 bases; unmatched junction bases: 13. Germline CDR1 and CDR2: SGDLS and YYNGEE. The CDR3 loop reads CASSPPYAGALEQYF. CDR3 coding DNA: TGTGCCAGCAGCCCCCCGTACGCGGGAGCCCTCGAGCAGTACTTC.

V and J are TRBV10-1 and TRBJ2-1; no clear D. With 0 bases removed from V and 6 bases from J, the gap between germline ends came to 12 bases. Germline V CDR1 and CDR2: WNHNN, SYGVQD (reference sequence). This CDR3 is built from 15 residues. The CDR3 sequence is CASSESNFPTNEQFF. In DNA, the CDR3 is TGCGCCAGCAGTGAGTCGAACTTTCCAACCAATGAGCAGTTCTTC.

The rearrangement joins TRBV11-1 to TRBJ2-7; 7 bases agree with TRBD1. Per germline, CDR1 SGHAT and CDR2 FQDESV (reference sequence). The V gene end was trimmed by 5 bases and the J gene end by 1 base; junction bases not matched to a gene: 2. The CDR3 has 13 residues. The CDR3 coding sequence is TGTGCCAGCAGCGGGACAGATTCCTACGAGCAGTACTTC. It codes for CASSGTDSYEQYF.

The chain carries TRBV6-6 and TRBJ1-1, with TRBD1 matching 10 bases. V was pared by 6 bases and J by 1 base, with 2 bases of the junction left unmatched. Germline values: CDR1 MNHNY, CDR2 SVGAGI (reference sequence). This CDR3 is built from 14 residues. CDR3 sequence: CASSRQGANTEAFF. In DNA, the CDR3 is TGTGCCAGCAGCCGACAGGGGGCGAACACTGAAGCTTTCTTT.

The CDR3 coding sequence is TGCGCCAGCAGGGCCGGGACTAGCACCGGGGAGCTGTTTTTT. Its protein is CASRAGTSTGELFF. This chain joins TRBV10-1 and TRBJ2-2, with TRBD2 matching over 8 bases. The CDR3 has 14 amino acids. Trimming removed 6 bases from V and 4 bases from J; junction bases left unmatched: 4. Germline V gene sequence: CDR1 WNHNN, CDR2 SYGVQD (reference sequence).

The chain uses TRBV9 and TRBJ2-1, with 8 bases aligning to TRBD1. The germline CDR1 and CDR2 sequences are SGDLS and YYNGEE. The V and J ends lost 0 bases and 3 bases, in that order; junction bases with no gene match: 2. The CDR3 totals 15 residues. The CDR3 DNA reads TGTGCCAGCAGCGTAGCCACAGGGGGCTACAATGAGCAGTTCTTC. Encoded protein: CASSVATGGYNEQFF.

J is TRBJ1-1 and V is TRBV28; D perhaps matches TRBD1 (5 bases). Trimming stripped 3 bases from V and 6 bases from J, with 17 bases between. There are 15 residues in the CDR3. CDR1 is MDHEN and CDR2 is SYDVKM in the germline V gene. CDR3 DNA sequence: TGTGCCAGCAGTTTTTCTAACAGGAGAAGCGCTGAAGCTTTCTTT. Translation gives CASSFSNRRSAEAFF.

V usage is TRBV28 and J usage is TRBJ2-3, with D possibly matching TRBD2 (6 bases). V gave up 3 bases and J gave up 8 bases, with 9 bases separating them. Germline V gene data show CDR1 as MDHEN and CDR2 as SYDVKM. The CDR3 loop spans 12 amino acids. CDR3 region: CASSFSGITQYF. For the CDR3, the DNA is TGTGCCAGCAGTTTTAGCGGTATTACGCAGTATTTT.

This clone was seen more than once but under ten times. This chain links TRBV10-3 with TRBJ2-7; D might be TRBD1 (6 bases). The CDR3 is 14 amino acids. Trimming stripped 7 bases from V and 2 bases from J, with 15 bases between. Per the germline V gene, CDR1 is ENHRY and CDR2 is SYGVKD. As DNA, the CDR3 is TGTGCCATCAAGCCTCGACAGGATACCTACGAGCAGTACTTC. This gives the protein CAIKPRQDTYEQYF.

The rearrangement uses TRBV6-5 and TRBJ1-1; possible D gene TRBD1, 5 bases. There are 14 residues in the CDR3. With 2 bases removed from V and 3 bases from J, the gap between germline ends came to 10 bases. Germline V gene lookup returns CDR1 MNHEY and CDR2 SVGAGI. The CDR3 bases are TGTGCCAGCAGTTACAGGGGAAGGTACACTGAAGCTTTCTTT. Translation: CASSYRGRYTEAFF.